The source of this T cell receptor (beta chain) is a study of cytomegalovirus exposure and HLA in healthy donors. Study-wide results and limits: Sequencing likely caused a cluster of highly shared sequence variants. There were around 160 TCR beta chains listed as cytomegalovirus-associated.

On this clone itself: The antigen remains unidentified.

Per germline, CDR1 LNHDA and CDR2 SQIVND (reference sequence). The CDR3 sequence is 12 residues long. Deletions cut 5 bases from V and 4 bases from J, with 8 bases between. Primers for the PCR totalled 60 Vbeta and 13 Jbeta. Generated by immunoSEQ multiplex PCR, the TCRdb table keeps only in-frame clones and is missing some. The sample lists about 140,000 clones; roughly 85% were seen once. The TCR originated in a man aged 35 to 55 in good health and CMV-seropositive. The sample taken for sequencing was PBMCs. The chain has TRBV19 and TRBJ1-2, with unresolved D. CDR3 amino acids: CASSQVIYGYTF. The CDR3 bases are TGTGCCAGTAGTCAGGTGATCTATGGCTACACCTTC.